This TCR beta chain came from a study of long-term antiretroviral therapy in people with HIV (dated by TCRdb to about 2022). For the study in its entirety: The earliest samples were collected approximately a decade before the 2015 WHO recommendation for immediate ART, a period when ART was typically delayed until CD4 counts fell. A retrospective serial study tested whether ART initiation and durable HIV suppression were associated with changes in peripheral blood TRB repertoire composition and diversity. Eleven of the 30 participants with HIV were female. A total of some 200 cryopreserved PBMC samples came from approximately 30 adults with confirmed HIV infection and were collected serially over a mean of about six years (range 1-12). No cross-contamination during QIAcube processing turned up in test extractions that ran a monoclonal T-cell line alongside 33 polyclonal samples.

The germline V gene provides CDR1 SGHDT and CDR2 YYEEEE. The CDR3 has 15 amino acids, counting the end cysteine and phenylalanine. The CDR3 DNA has 45 bases and is translated from base 1. Deletion took 0 bases off V and 2 bases off J, with a span of 9 bases between the germline ends. What the authors observed across the whole study: Because cell numbers in pre-ART samples were limited, unsorted PBMC were profiled instead of sorted CD4+ and CD8+ T cells. Inferences about post-ART repertoire changes are limited because no data were available on ART adherence, viral resistance or therapy changes. Because PBMC availability was limited, only the TCR beta chain was sequenced, with no alpha chain pairing. The samples were dated from about 2003 to 2018, and the ART regimens that were used may be less effective than current ART regimens. HIV repertoires had narrower CDR3 length ranges than controls, and the network structure suggested an antigen-experienced repertoire that shifted only slightly toward naive after ART. At every time point, the repertoire was dominated by expanded TRB clones first identified before ART initiation, although this dominance fluctuated and, in many PLHIV, declined after ART. Starting ART was linked to a significant rise in TRB diversity, yet even after long-term ART the diversity remained significantly lower than in transplant donor controls.

The immunoSEQ hsTCRB v3.0 assay was used at survey level resolution to sequence the TRB variable region. The target sequencing depth for TRB was roughly 40,000-50,000 T-cell genomes per sample. TRB libraries were pooled and sequenced on an Illumina MiSeq using a v3 150-cycle kit. As for the authors' bioinformatics: Analysis of repertoires was carried out in R inside a reproducible Nextflow workflow spanning QC, data transformation and analysis. LymphoSeq2, an R package for AIRR-Seq data exploration, was used to implement custom analyses. Four samples that yielded fewer than 5000 total TRB sequences were excluded, so that under 200 HIV repertoires were analyzed. Of the 180 to 200 retained HIV repertoires, over 55 were collected before and approximately 130 after ART initiation. Each repertoire was downsampled to 5000 TRB nucleotide sequences, and summary statistics were averaged across 100 downsampling iterations. Only TRB sequences with CDR3 regions of at least seven amino acids were retained for analysis. Diversity was assessed using a clonality score derived from Shannon entropy and using the Gini coefficient. In the repertoire networks, any two of the top 5000 CDR3 amino acid sequences were linked whenever the two sequences differed by an edit distance of one. GLIPH2 predicted antigen specificity groups and MHC restriction for TRB CDR3 amino acid sequences. To flag known associations with CMV, EBV, HIV or tissue antigens, CDR3 amino acid sequences were compared against VDJdb and McPAS-TCR. Pre-ART, post-ART and control groups were compared with Wilcoxon signed-rank tests and Holm-Bonferroni correction. TCRdb's version of the immuneACCESS table is confined to in-frame rearrangements and falls short of the full clone set. An unresolved V gene accounts for under half of the shortfall where checked; the remainder is of unknown origin. Clone size and the V and J calls come from that table; the DNA yielded D and trimming. Here the sample has 25,000 or so clones; around four fifths occur a single time. About 10% of the sample belongs to the ten largest clones.

Inclusion was restricted to participants for whom at least one PBMC sample before ART initiation and at least two post-ART samples were available. Every participant with HIV received treatment in the United States of America. Before DNA extraction, cryopreserved samples containing roughly 0.9-10 million PBMC were thawed and washed. At the time of the earliest PBMC sample, participants with HIV were aged between roughly 20 and 55 years. PBMC samples were contributed by each participant from 1-4 timepoints before ART initiation and 2-8 timepoints after ART initiation, with a median of 7 samples. Serial HIV viral load, CD4+ T-cell count, ART history and demographic data were obtained for every participant. Genomic DNA was extracted from unsorted PBMC with a Qiagen kit on a QIAcube, processed in batches of 12 samples. This clone has only a few counts. Its antigen remains unidentified. Base-call qualities are not available, and no considerably larger clone is one nucleotide away.

The TCR was taken from a man aged 18 to 30 with HIV. The chain links TRBV5-6 with TRBJ1-5; perhaps TRBD1 is the D gene, with 5 bases matching. The material sequenced was unsorted PBMCs, taken 0.8 years before starting antiretroviral therapy. The bases are TGTGCCAGCAGCTTGGCAGGGCCTGGCAATCAGCCCCAGCATTTT. Its protein product is CASSLAGPGNQPQHF.